The clone carrying this T cell receptor (beta chain) was seen a handful of times. The antigen is unknown. This sample is drawn from a study of CD8 T cells in ankylosing spondylitis. General study points: Within peripheral blood, clones linked to disease were CD8+ and relatively rare.

CDR1 is SNHLY, CDR2 FYNNEI, per germline. Trimming took 8 bases from V and 4 from J; bases not matched to a gene: 3. The CDR3 has 13 amino acids. MiXCR, applied by TCRdb to the 5' RACE reads, yields one record per CDR3 protein. This table has around 300,000 distinct CDR3 sequences, around 15% appearing once. This chain joins TRBV2 and TRBJ1-2; TRBD1 aligns across 11 bases. The clonotype was recovered from a male donor with ankylosing spondylitis or in good health (not recorded which). Sequencing was performed on blood, either unsorted or a sorted T cell fraction (not recorded which). The DNA of the CDR3 is TGTGCCAGCCGGACAGGGGGCGGCTATGGCTACACCTTC. It translates to CASRTGGGYGYTF.